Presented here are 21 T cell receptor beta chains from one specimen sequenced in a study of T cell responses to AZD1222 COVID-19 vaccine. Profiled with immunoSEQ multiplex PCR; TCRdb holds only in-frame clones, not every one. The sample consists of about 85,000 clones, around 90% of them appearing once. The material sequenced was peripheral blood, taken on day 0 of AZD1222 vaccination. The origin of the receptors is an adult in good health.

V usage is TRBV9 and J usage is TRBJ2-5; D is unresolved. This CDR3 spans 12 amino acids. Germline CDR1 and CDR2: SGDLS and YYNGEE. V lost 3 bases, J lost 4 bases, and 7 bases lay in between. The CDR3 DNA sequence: TGTGCCAGCAGCGCAGCCACAGAGACCCAGTACTTC. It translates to CASSAATETQYF.

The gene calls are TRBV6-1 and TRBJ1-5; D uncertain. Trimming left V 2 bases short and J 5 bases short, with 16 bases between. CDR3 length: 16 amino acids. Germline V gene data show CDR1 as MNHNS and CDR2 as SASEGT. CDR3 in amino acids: CASSEIYSSTDQPQHF. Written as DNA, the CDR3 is TGTGCCAGCAGTGAAATCTACAGTTCTACGGATCAGCCCCAGCATTTT.

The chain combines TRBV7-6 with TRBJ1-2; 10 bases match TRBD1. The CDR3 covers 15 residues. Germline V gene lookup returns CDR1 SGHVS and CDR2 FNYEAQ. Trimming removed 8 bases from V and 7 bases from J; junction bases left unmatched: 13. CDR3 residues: CASFNAGTGARGYTF. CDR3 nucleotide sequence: TGTGCCAGCTTTAATGCCGGGACAGGGGCGCGTGGCTACACCTTC.

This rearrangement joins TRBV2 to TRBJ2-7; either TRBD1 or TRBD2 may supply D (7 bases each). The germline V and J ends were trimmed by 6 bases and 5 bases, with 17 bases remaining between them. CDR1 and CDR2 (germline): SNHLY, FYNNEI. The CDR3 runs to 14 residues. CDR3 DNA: TGTGCCAGCAGAGGGGCAGGGGGGGTCCACGAGCAGTACTTC. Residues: CASRGAGGVHEQYF.

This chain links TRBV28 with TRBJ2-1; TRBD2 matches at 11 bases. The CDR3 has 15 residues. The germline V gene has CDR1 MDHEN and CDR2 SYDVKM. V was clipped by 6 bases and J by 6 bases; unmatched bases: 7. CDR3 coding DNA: TGTGCCAGCAGCCCGCCGGGACTAGCGGCCAATGAGCAGTTCTTC. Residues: CASSPPGLAANEQFF. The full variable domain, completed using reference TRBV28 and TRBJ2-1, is DVKVTQSSRYLVKRTGEKVFLECVQDMDHENMFWYRQDPGLGLRLIYFSYDVKMKEKGDIPEGYSVSREKKERFSLILESASTNQTSMYLCASSPPGLAANEQFFGPGTRLTVL.

The CDR3 is CASSLDTPYNEQFF. Here the CDR3 DNA reads TGTGCCAGCAGCTTAGATACACCTTACAATGAGCAGTTCTTC. The rearrangement links TRBV7-9 to TRBJ2-1, with D hard to call. Germline V CDR1 and CDR2: SEHNR, FQNEAQ (reference sequence). Trimming shortened V by 1 base and J by 4 bases, and 8 bases separated the two germline ends. The CDR3 has 14 amino acids.

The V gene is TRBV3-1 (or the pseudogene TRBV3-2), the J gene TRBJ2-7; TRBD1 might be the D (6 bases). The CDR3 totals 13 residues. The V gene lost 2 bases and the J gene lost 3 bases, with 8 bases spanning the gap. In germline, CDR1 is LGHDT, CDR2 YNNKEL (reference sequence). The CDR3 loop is CASSQIQGYEQYF. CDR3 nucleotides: TGTGCCAGCAGCCAAATACAGGGCTACGAGCAGTACTTC.

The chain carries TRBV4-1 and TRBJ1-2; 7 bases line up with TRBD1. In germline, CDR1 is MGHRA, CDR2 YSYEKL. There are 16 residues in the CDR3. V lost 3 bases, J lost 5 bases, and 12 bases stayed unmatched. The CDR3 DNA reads TGCGCCAGCAGCCAGCCGAGCGGGGGACAGAGATATGGCTACACCTTC. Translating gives CASSQPSGGQRYGYTF.

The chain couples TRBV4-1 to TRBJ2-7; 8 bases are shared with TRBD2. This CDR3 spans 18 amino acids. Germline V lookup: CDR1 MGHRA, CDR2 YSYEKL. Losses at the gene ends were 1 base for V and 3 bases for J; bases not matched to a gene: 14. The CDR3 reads CASSQGPSGPSRVYEQYF. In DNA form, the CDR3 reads TGCGCCAGCAGCCAAGGCCCTAGCGGGCCGAGCCGGGTCTACGAGCAGTACTTC.

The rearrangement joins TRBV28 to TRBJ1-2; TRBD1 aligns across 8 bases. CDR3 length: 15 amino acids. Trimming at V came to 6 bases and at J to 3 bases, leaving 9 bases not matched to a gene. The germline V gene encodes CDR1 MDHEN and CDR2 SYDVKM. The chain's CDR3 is CASSMDRVVDYGYTF. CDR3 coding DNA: TGTGCCAGCAGCATGGACAGGGTAGTCGACTATGGCTACACCTTC.

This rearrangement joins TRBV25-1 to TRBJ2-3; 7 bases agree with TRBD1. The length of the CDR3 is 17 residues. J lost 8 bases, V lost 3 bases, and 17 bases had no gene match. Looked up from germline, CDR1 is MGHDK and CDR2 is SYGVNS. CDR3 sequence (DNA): TGTGCCAGCAGTGAGGCTAGACAGGGCTTCCTGCCGGGTACGCAGTATTTT. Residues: CASSEARQGFLPGTQYF.

Here the CDR3 reads CASSIDRGGELFF. Written as DNA, the CDR3 is TGTGCCAGTAGTATAGATCGGGGCGGGGAGCTGTTTTTT. The chain joins TRBV19 to TRBJ2-2, with a possible D match to TRBD2 (5 bases). Germline V gene lookup returns CDR1 LNHDA and CDR2 SQIVND (reference sequence). The CDR3 is made up of 13 amino acids. Trimming took 0 bases from V and 7 from J, leaving 6 bases between them.

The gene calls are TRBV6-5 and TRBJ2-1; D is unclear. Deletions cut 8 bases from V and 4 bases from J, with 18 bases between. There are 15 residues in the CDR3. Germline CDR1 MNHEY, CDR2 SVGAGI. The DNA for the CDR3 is TGTGCCAGCGCCGTATTCCAAGGCGGATACAATGAGCAGTTCTTC. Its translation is CASAVFQGGYNEQFF.

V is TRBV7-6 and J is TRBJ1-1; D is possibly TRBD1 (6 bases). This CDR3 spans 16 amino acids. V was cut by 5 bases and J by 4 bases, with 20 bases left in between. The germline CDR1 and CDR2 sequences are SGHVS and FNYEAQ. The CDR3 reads CASSPSTGLVTTEAFF. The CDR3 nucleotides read TGTGCCAGCAGCCCCTCCACAGGGTTAGTGACCACTGAAGCTTTCTTT. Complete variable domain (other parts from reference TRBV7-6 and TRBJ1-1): GAGVSQSPRYKVTKRGQDVALRCDPISGHVSLYWYRQALGQGPEFLTYFNYEAQQDKSGLPNDRFSAERPEGSISTLTIQRTEQRDSAMYRCASSPSTGLVTTEAFFGQGTRLTVV.

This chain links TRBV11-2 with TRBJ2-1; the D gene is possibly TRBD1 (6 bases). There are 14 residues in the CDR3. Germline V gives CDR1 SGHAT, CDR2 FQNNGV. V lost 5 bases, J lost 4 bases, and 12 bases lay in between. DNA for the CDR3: TGTGCCAGCAGCCGGACCACAGGGTACAATGAGCAGTTCTTC. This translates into CASSRTTGYNEQFF.

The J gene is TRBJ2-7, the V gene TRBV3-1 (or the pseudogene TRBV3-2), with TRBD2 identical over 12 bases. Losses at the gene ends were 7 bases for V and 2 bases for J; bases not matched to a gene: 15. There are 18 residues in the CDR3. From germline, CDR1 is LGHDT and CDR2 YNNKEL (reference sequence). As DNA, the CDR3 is TGTGCCAGCACCTGGACTAGCGGGACTAACAACCGAGCCTACGAGCAGTACTTC. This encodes CASTWTSGTNNRAYEQYF.

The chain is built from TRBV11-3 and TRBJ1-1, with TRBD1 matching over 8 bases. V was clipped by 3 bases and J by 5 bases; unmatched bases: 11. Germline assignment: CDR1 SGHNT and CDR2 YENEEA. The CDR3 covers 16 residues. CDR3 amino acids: CASSFLWTGKRTEAFF. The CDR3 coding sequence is TGTGCCAGCAGCTTCCTATGGACAGGGAAGAGAACTGAAGCTTTCTTT.

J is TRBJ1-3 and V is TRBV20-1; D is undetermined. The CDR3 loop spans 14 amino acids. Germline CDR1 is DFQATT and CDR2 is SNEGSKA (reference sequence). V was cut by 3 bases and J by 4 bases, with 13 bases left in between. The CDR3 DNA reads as TGCAGTGCTAGTCCGAGGTCCTCAGGAAACACCATATATTTT. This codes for CSASPRSSGNTIYF.

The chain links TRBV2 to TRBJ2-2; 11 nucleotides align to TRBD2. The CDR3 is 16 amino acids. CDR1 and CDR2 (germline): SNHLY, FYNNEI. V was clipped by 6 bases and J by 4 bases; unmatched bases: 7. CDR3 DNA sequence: TGTGCCAGCAGAACCACTAGCGGGAGTGGCACCGGGGAGCTGTTTTTT. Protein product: CASRTTSGSGTGELFF.

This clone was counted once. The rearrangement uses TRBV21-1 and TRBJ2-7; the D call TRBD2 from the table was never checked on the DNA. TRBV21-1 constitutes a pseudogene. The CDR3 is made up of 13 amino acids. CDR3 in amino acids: CASSKKPGSRQYF. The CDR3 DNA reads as TGTGCCAGCAGCAAAAAGCCGGGTTCGAGGCAGTACTTC.

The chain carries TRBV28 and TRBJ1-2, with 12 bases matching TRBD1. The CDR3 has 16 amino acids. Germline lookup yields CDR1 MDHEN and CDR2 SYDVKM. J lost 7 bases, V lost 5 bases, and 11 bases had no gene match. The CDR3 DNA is TGTGCCAGCAGTCAACCGGGACAGGGGGCGCTGACTGGCTACACCTTC. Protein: CASSQPGQGALTGYTF.